This T cell receptor (beta chain) derives from a study of beta chain features in type 1 diabetes. Expressed TCRB transcripts were sequenced because the isolated RNA had all been reverse transcribed beforehand. Data came from immunoSEQ multiplex PCR; TCRdb stores just in-frame clones and leaves some out. This sample carries 860,000 or so clones, 15% to 20% of them seen once, and the ten largest clones take about 0.02%. In this sample, this clone turned up a few times. The antigen is undetermined. Broader study findings: Patients showed naive, central memory and Treg TCRB repertoires that appeared more similar than those of healthy donors.

This clonotype originated in a woman under 30 in good health. Material: naive CD4+ T cells from blood.

CDR3 in DNA: TGTGCCAGCAGTTTACAGGCCTATGGCTACACCTTC. This translates into CASSLQAYGYTF. The rearrangement links TRBV28 to TRBJ1-2; no clear D. CDR1 and CDR2 from the germline V gene are MDHEN and SYDVKM. This CDR3 contains 12 residues. Trimming left V 2 bases short and J 4 bases short, with 5 bases between.